Reported below is one T cell receptor (beta chain). Sequenced by immunoSEQ multiplex PCR; TCRdb stores in-frame clones only, minus some. The sample records some 270,000 clones, roughly 86% being singletons. Germline values: CDR1 LNHDA, CDR2 SQIVND (reference sequence). Trimming took off 5 bases at V and 3 bases at J, with 9 bases between the two ends. The length of the CDR3 is 13 residues. This sample is part of a study of blood T cell repertoires in COVID-19. The specimen was peripheral blood. The chain has TRBV19 and TRBJ2-3, with D possibly being TRBD1 (5 bases). The TCR comes from a man between 35 and 55 years old with active or convalescent COVID-19. The CDR3 DNA follows: TGTGCCAGTAGTTTCGGACAAACAGATACGCAGTATTTT. Its protein product is CASSFGQTDTQYF.